This TCR beta chain was retrieved from a study of OX40 agonist ivuxolimab in advanced cancers. The table came from immunoSEQ multiplex PCR; TCRdb's copy has only in-frame clones and leaves some out. The data show around 140,000 clones, just over 90% seen once. This CDR3 contains 15 residues. Per germline, CDR1 SGDLS and CDR2 YYNGEE. V gave up 0 bases and J gave up 4 bases; unmatched junction bases: 5. This TCR was sampled from an adult with an advanced solid tumor such as melanoma, head and neck, liver or kidney cancer. The sequences come from CD4+ or CD8+ T cells sorted from blood, collected in a trial of the OX40 agonist ivuxolimab. The rearrangement links TRBV9 to TRBJ2-7; 9 nucleotides align to TRBD2. The DNA of the CDR3 is TGTGCCAGCAGCGTAGCGACTAGCGGAGCGTACGAGCAGTACTTC. Amino acids: CASSVATSGAYEQYF.